These T cell receptor beta chains were read from a single sample in a study of Ad26.COV2.S vaccination and SARS-CoV-2 variants. Some clones are missing from TCRdb's copy, which holds only in-frame ones; the method was immunoSEQ multiplex PCR. The sample contains a few hundred thousand clones, roughly 84% of which appear only once. The sample in question was peripheral blood, obtained in a trial of Ad26.COV2.S vaccine versus placebo. The receptors originated from a person aged 18-65 years who received the Ad26.COV2.S COVID-19 vaccine or a placebo. The conserved cysteine and the conserved F or W are not part of the CDR3 here. The D gene is left open where the match is weak. Where a row states a size, it is once, few, many or the class of an expanded clone; other rows omit it.

size: .; D: .; V: TRBV29-1; CDR3: SVGVGQNTGELF
size: .; D: .; V: TRBV5-6; CDR3: ASEARDSNSPLH
size: .; D: .; V: TRBV9; CDR3: ASSVKGSGGNTIY
size: .; D: .; V: TRBV18; CDR3: ASSPPVRASEAF
size: .; D: .; V: TRBV6-2/TRBV6-3; CDR3: ASSYRGYMNTEAF
size: .; D: .; V: TRBV7-9; CDR3: ASSFGARGGEKLF
size: .; D: .; V: TRBV6-5; CDR3: ASRGRTEAF
size: .; D: .; V: TRBV7-6; CDR3: ASRPGAVNTEAF
size: .; D: .; V: TRBV12-3/TRBV12-4; CDR3: ASSFGLDGYT
size: .; D: .; V: TRBV6-5; CDR3: ASSYSPGPNSPLH
size: few; D: .; V: TRBV6-5; CDR3: ASSYSRDQPQH
size: .; D: .; V: TRBV30; CDR3: AWSIQGNQPQH
size: once; D: .; V: TRBV18; CDR3: ASSPAENTDTQY
size: .; D: TRBD2; V: TRBV6-5; CDR3: ASTTSGGETQY
size: .; D: .; V: TRBV13; CDR3: ASSWGNSYEQY
size: .; D: .; V: TRBV2; CDR3: ASSGTTEAF
size: .; D: TRBD1; V: TRBV5-1; CDR3: ASSLGDREGEKLF
size: .; D: .; V: TRBV11-2; CDR3: ASSWGTNNEQF
size: .; D: TRBD1; V: TRBV4-1; CDR3: ASSHPLLDRSGNTIY
size: .; D: .; V: TRBV19; CDR3: ASSLAGTDTQY
size: .; D: .; V: TRBV4-1; CDR3: ASSMTGTPEQF
size: few; D: .; V: TRBV5-4; CDR3: ASSSPELGNTIY
size: .; D: .; V: TRBV5-4; CDR3: ASRPYRRNNEQF
size: .; D: TRBD1; V: TRBV10-3; CDR3: AISGTGGADGYT
size: .; D: .; V: TRBV3-1/TRBV3-2; CDR3: ASSQIGGEKLF
size: .; D: .; V: TRBV7-2; CDR3: ASSTHASEGEKLF
size: .; D: .; V: TRBV7-2; CDR3: ASSPTRNTDTQY
size: once; D: TRBD1; V: TRBV27; CDR3: ASRPRQGLGVRETQY
size: .; D: .; V: TRBV3-1/TRBV3-2; CDR3: ASSQGFGGGNTIY
size: .; D: TRBD1; V: TRBV5-1; CDR3: ASSSAGQGIIL
size: .; D: .; V: TRBV10-3; CDR3: AIRRDLVYEQY
size: .; D: .; V: TRBV18; CDR3: ASSPPADTQY
size: few; D: TRBD1; V: TRBV19; CDR3: ASSLQGARRRAF
size: .; D: TRBD2; V: TRBV11-3; CDR3: ASSSTIGRVGTGELF
size: .; D: TRBD1; V: TRBV19; CDR3: ASSIGDRGYEQY
size: .; D: .; V: TRBV10-3; CDR3: AISVLSGKGYNEQF
size: .; D: .; V: TRBV5-6; CDR3: ASSLSANSPLH
size: few; D: .; V: TRBV4-2; CDR3: ASSLPSSGNTIY
size: .; D: .; V: TRBV30; CDR3: AWDTGMDSPLH
size: .; D: TRBD2; V: TRBV7-9; CDR3: ASSLGLAGDSYNEQF
size: .; D: .; V: TRBV7-2; CDR3: ASSLVLNEQY
size: .; D: .; V: TRBV9; CDR3: ASSVVDYSYEQY
size: .; D: .; V: TRBV28; CDR3: ASSLSDLNEKLF
size: once; D: TRBD1; V: TRBV5-1; CDR3: ASSSSGGTNEKLF
size: .; D: .; V: TRBV9; CDR3: ASSPRQYNEQF
size: .; D: .; V: TRBV19; CDR3: ASSIAENTEAF
size: .; D: TRBD1; V: TRBV29-1; CDR3: SAMTGTRYGYT
size: .; D: .; V: TRBV13; CDR3: ASSLGSQGREKLF
size: .; D: TRBD1; V: TRBV5-6; CDR3: ASSFTGTGRTETQY
size: .; D: TRBD1; V: TRBV2; CDR3: ASSDEQGDFSQF
size: .; D: .; V: TRBV4-1; CDR3: ASSQVRGSYAGELF
size: .; D: TRBD1; V: TRBV25-1; CDR3: ASSEGQGALGYT
size: .; D: .; V: TRBV3-1/TRBV3-2; CDR3: ASSQYSGPSAYEQY
size: .; D: .; V: TRBV19; CDR3: ASSIVGEGAKNIQY
size: .; D: .; V: TRBV18; CDR3: ASSPDRLNTEAF
size: .; D: .; V: TRBV9; CDR3: ASRGEGTDTQY
size: .; D: .; V: TRBV10-3; CDR3: AISQQPSNTEAF
size: .; D: .; V: TRBV7-3; CDR3: ASSPGSSTDTQY
size: .; D: .; V: TRBV30; CDR3: AWSVGGGNEKLF
size: .; D: .; V: TRBV18; CDR3: ASSPQFGPADQPQH